The T cell receptor beta chain under discussion was sequenced for a study of Ad26.COV2.S vaccination and SARS-CoV-2 variants. The overall study: Donor had been placed in the Ad26.COV2.S arm of the COV1001 trial.

V dropped 5 bases and J dropped 4 bases, with 17 bases sitting between them. CDR3 size: 15 residues. In germline, CDR1 is SEHNR, CDR2 FQNEAQ (reference sequence). Stated treatment: over 15 received Ad26.COV2.S at low or high dose, single or two shots; 5 received placebo; per-sample allocation not given. Repertoires come from day 63 after the first vaccine or placebo injection. At a Boston site, the person donating was an adult of 18-55 years. Sequenced by immunoSEQ multiplex PCR; TCRdb stores in-frame clones only, minus some. The sample holds about 260,000 clones, 70% to 90% seen once. Material: peripheral blood, obtained in a trial of Ad26.COV2.S vaccine versus placebo. This chain links TRBV7-9 with TRBJ1-1; no reliable D call. The TCR originated in a person between 18 and 65 years old who received the Ad26.COV2.S COVID-19 vaccine or a placebo. The CDR3 reads CASSALRGRATEAFF. CDR3 in DNA: TGTGCCAGCAGCGCTCTTCGGGGTAGGGCCACTGAAGCTTTCTTT.